Listed below are T cell receptor beta chains from one sample, sequenced in a study of shared clonotypes between healthy human individuals. Assay: immunoSEQ multiplex PCR; the TCRdb copy retains only in-frame clones and omits some. The sample lists roughly 1,500,000 clones; under 99% were seen once. Sequencing was carried out using naive CD4+ T cells sorted from blood. These receptors all stem from a man aged 30-40 years in good health. Each CDR3 is given with its conserved first and last residue. The D gene is left open where the match is weak. Not every row has a clone size; where given, it reads once, few, many or a size class.

TRBV2	.	.	TRBJ1-3	TGTGCCAGCAATCAGGACAATGGAAACACCATATATTTT	CASNQDNGNTIYF
TRBV6-1	.	once	TRBJ2-1	TGTGCCAGCAGTGTAGGGGGAAAGGAGCAGTTCTTC	CASSVGGKEQFF
TRBV10-1	TRBD2	.	TRBJ2-1	TGCGCCAGCAGTGAGAGAGCGGGAGTTTACAATGAGCAGTTCTTC	CASSERAGVYNEQFF
TRBV19	.	.	TRBJ1-2	TGTGCCAGTACCCAGTATAGTGGGATGACAGTCAACTATGGCTACACCTTC	CASTQYSGMTVNYGYTF
TRBV5-5	.	.	TRBJ2-3	TGTGCCAGCAGCCCAAACGCCCTGAGTGAGGAGTATTTT	CASSPNALSEEYF
TRBV5-1	TRBD1	.	TRBJ2-3	TGCGCCAGCACCCTACAGGGGACGGTCACAGATACGCAGTATTTT	CASTLQGTVTDTQYF
TRBV29-1	TRBD1	.	TRBJ2-1	TGCAGCGCCGACAGGGCCAATGAGCAGTTCTTC	CSADRANEQFF
TRBV9	.	.	TRBJ1-2	TGTGCCAGCAGCGACCCGCGGGACAACTATGGCTACACCTTC	CASSDPRDNYGYTF
TRBV18	.	.	TRBJ2-7	TGTGCCAGCTCACCACCGACCTCCGAGCAGTACTTC	CASSPPTSEQYF
TRBV30	.	.	TRBJ1-2	TGTGCCTGGTCCTTGGGCAGGCGAGCTAACTATGGCTACACCTTC	CAWSLGRRANYGYTF
TRBV7-2	.	.	TRBJ2-7	TGTGCCAGCAGCTTAGACCTAGCGTCTACCTACGAGCAGTACTTC	CASSLDLASTYEQYF
TRBV29-1	.	.	TRBJ2-7	TGCAGCGTTTGCGCGGATTCCTACGAGCAGTACTTC	CSVCADSYEQYF
TRBV18	.	.	TRBJ1-2	TGTGCCAGCTCACCACTATCGTCCAGACGGGGCTACACCTTC	CASSPLSSRRGYTF
TRBV25-1	.	.	TRBJ2-7	TGTGCCAGCAGTGTTTCCTACGAGCAGTACTTC	CASSVSYEQYF
TRBV29-1	.	.	TRBJ2-5	TGCAGCGTTGAACCGCCAGAAGAGACCCAGTACTTC	CSVEPPEETQYF
TRBV27	TRBD2	.	TRBJ2-3	TGTGCCAGCAGTTTAACTAGCGGGAGGGCCTATGCAGATACGCAGTATTTT	CASSLTSGRAYADTQYF
TRBV5-1	.	.	TRBJ2-1	TGCGCCAGCAGCTTGGACTTATACAATGAGCAGTTCTTC	CASSLDLYNEQFF
TRBV7-6	.	once	TRBJ1-5	TGTGCCAGCAGCTTAGCGGGTTATCAGCCCCAGCATTTT	CASSLAGYQPQHF
TRBV29-1	TRBD1	.	TRBJ2-3	TGCAGCGTTGAAGACCCGGAACAGGGGATTCAGTATTTT	CSVEDPEQGIQYF
TRBV7-9	.	.	TRBJ1-2	TGTGCCAGCAGCCCAGGGGTTAGGAGCTATGGCTACACCTTC	CASSPGVRSYGYTF
TRBV29-1	.	.	TRBJ1-1	TGCAGCGTGCGCAGAGGGAACACTGAAGCTTTCTTT	CSVRRGNTEAFF
TRBV6-1	.	.	TRBJ2-7	TGTGCCAGCAGTGTGCTAGGACTTGCGGGCTACGAGCAGTACTTC	CASSVLGLAGYEQYF
TRBV5-4	.	.	TRBJ2-2	TGTGCCAGCAGCTTGGTGGGGGCGAACACCGGGGAGCTGTTTTTT	CASSLVGANTGELFF
TRBV15	.	.	TRBJ2-1	TGTGCCACCAGCAGTGGGACTGGGGAACATGAGCAGTTCTTC	CATSSGTGEHEQFF
TRBV10-1	TRBD1	.	TRBJ2-1	TGCGCCAGCAGAGACGGTCGACAGGGCTCGAGGGGCGAGCAGTTCTTC	CASRDGRQGSRGEQFF